Sequencing of this T cell receptor (beta chain) was carried out in a study of shared clonotypes between healthy human individuals. Study-wide points: Sampling used blood alone; tissue repertoires probably differ.

Produced via immunoSEQ multiplex PCR; TCRdb's table is partial and in-frame only. The data show 2 million to 2.5 million clones, about 95% seen once. Germline assignment: CDR1 LNHDA and CDR2 SQIVND (reference sequence). Trimming took 3 bases from V and 8 from J, leaving 11 bases between them. The length of the CDR3 is 13 residues. Comment on this clone: Its target is unknown.

Terminally differentiated effector memory CD45RA+ cells were excluded from the naive CD8 cells, which were CD45RO-negative and positively selected for CCR7. The specimen sequenced was naive CD8+ T cells sorted from blood. The chain combines TRBV19 with TRBJ2-1; D gene uncertain. This clonotype was obtained from a man younger than 30 in good health. The CDR3 sequence is CASSIIGRDEQFF. Written as DNA, the CDR3 is TGTGCCAGTAGTATTATAGGTCGGGATGAGCAGTTCTTC.